One and the same sample provided the 13 T cell receptor beta chains below, sequenced in a study of T cell changes during pregnancy in multiple sclerosis. Using immunoSEQ multiplex PCR, the repertoire was profiled, and TCRdb retains in-frame clones only, with some absent. Counted here are roughly 48,000 clones, 85% to 95% occurring once; the ten biggest clones make up around 0.91%. The sequencing here drew on CD4+ T cells from peripheral blood mononuclear cells, taken in the second trimester of pregnancy. These receptors originate from a female donor in good health, enrolled as a control in a pregnancy study.

The chain couples TRBV9 to TRBJ2-1; 7 nucleotides line up with TRBD2. Germline CDR1 is SGDLS and CDR2 is YYNGEE. The J segment lost 8 bases and the V segment lost 0 bases, leaving 8 bases of the junction unmatched. The CDR3 covers 15 residues. The CDR3 DNA reads TGTGCCAGCAGCGTAGTTGGGCGGGAGAGAGATGAGCAGTTCTTC. Translation: CASSVVGRERDEQFF.

J is TRBJ1-6 and V is TRBV7-3; D is uncertain. This CDR3 has 12 residues. CDR1 and CDR2 (germline): SGHTA, FQGTGA. V was trimmed by 3 bases and J by 8 bases, leaving 5 bases between them. The CDR3 sequence: CASSFVYSPLHF. CDR3 DNA: TGTGCCAGCAGCTTCGTGTATTCACCCCTCCACTTT.

The V gene is TRBV4-2, the J gene TRBJ2-1; TRBD2 aligns across 8 bases. The ends lost 0 bases at V and 1 base at J; junction bases unmatched: 17. The CDR3 is 21 amino acids. Germline CDR1 is LGHNA and CDR2 is YNFKEQ. This CDR3 reads CASSQEGGYSVGGRSYNEQFF. CDR3 DNA sequence: TGTGCCAGCAGCCAAGAGGGGGGATATAGCGTTGGCGGGAGGTCCTACAATGAGCAGTTCTTC.

In its sample, this clone was seen once. The chain recombines TRBV4-2 with TRBJ1-2, with a possible D match to TRBD1 (5 bases). Germline CDR1 is LGHNA and CDR2 is YNFKEQ. The ends were cut back, 5 bases at V and 0 bases at J, with 13 bases in the middle. The CDR3 spans 15 residues. The DNA for the CDR3 is TGTGCCAGCAGCGCCCGGAGGGGTACTAACTATGGCTACACCTTC. It is translated as CASSARRGTNYGYTF.

The chain carries TRBV6-6 and TRBJ2-5; D is ambiguous. The V gene lost 1 base and the J gene lost 0 bases, with 6 bases spanning the gap. The CDR3 loop spans 14 amino acids. Germline V gene sequence: CDR1 MNHNY, CDR2 SVGAGI (reference sequence). CDR3 protein: CASSYLRDQETQYF. The CDR3 DNA is TGTGCCAGCAGTTACTTACGGGACCAAGAGACCCAGTACTTC.

This clone came up once. The chain is built from TRBV7-3 and TRBJ2-1, with D unresolved. The CDR3 extends over 12 amino acids. CDR1 and CDR2 (germline): SGHTA, FQGTGA. Trimming took off 3 bases at V and 6 bases at J, with 6 bases between the two ends. CDR3 coding DNA: TGTGCCAGCAGCTTCTCCGGCAATGAGCAGTTCTTC. Its protein is CASSFSGNEQFF.

This clone is a singleton in its sample. This chain uses TRBV6-1 with TRBJ2-7; no reliable D call. From germline, CDR1 is MNHNS and CDR2 SASEGT. V was pared by 1 base and J by 2 bases, with 9 bases between. The CDR3 extends over 14 amino acids. CDR3 sequence (DNA): TGTGCCAGCAGTGAAGAGTGGCCCCCCTACGAGCAGTACTTC. It specifies CASSEEWPPYEQYF.

The chain couples TRBV6-6 to TRBJ2-7; 7 bases fit TRBD2. V shed 5 bases, J shed 3 bases, and the junction held 7 bases outside the gene matches. This CDR3 has 14 residues. CDR1 is MNHNY, CDR2 SVGAGI, per germline (reference sequence). CDR3 sequence (DNA): TGTGCCAGCAGTCAACCGGCTAGCGGCTACGAGCAGTACTTC. It is translated as CASSQPASGYEQYF.

The genes are TRBV7-3 and TRBJ2-7, with D possibly TRBD1 on 5 matching bases. V was cut by 4 bases and J by 0 bases, with 10 bases left in between. The CDR3 extends over 14 amino acids. Germline CDR1 reads SGHTA; CDR2 reads FQGTGA. The CDR3 region has the DNA TGTGCCAGCAGCTCCACGACAGCCTCCTACGAGCAGTACTTC. Its translation: CASSSTTASYEQYF.

This sequence joins TRBV30 and TRBJ2-1, with 9 bases lining up with TRBD2. CDR1 and CDR2 from the germline V gene are GTSNPN and SVGIG (reference sequence). The length of the CDR3 is 15 residues. V shed 3 bases and J 9 bases; nucleotides not matched to a gene: 12. CDR3 coding DNA: TGTGCCTGGAGCGGAACGACCGGGACTAGCCTTGAGCAGTTCTTC. Translation: CAWSGTTGTSLEQFF.

This clone was recorded once. The J gene is TRBJ1-2, the V gene TRBV28; TRBD1 is a possible D gene (5 bases). The CDR3 covers 14 residues. Germline V gene sequence: CDR1 MDHEN, CDR2 SYDVKM. Trimming took 4 bases from V and 6 from J, leaving 15 bases between them. CDR3 nucleotide sequence: TGTGCCAGCAGTTCCCAACAGGATGGCCATGGCTACACCTTC. It translates to CASSSQQDGHGYTF.

The V gene is TRBV28, the J gene TRBJ1-5; tentatively, D is TRBD1 (6 bases). The V end lost 3 bases, the J end lost 2 bases, and 8 bases lay between the germline ends. CDR1 is MDHEN, CDR2 SYDVKM, per germline. The CDR3 is made up of 14 amino acids. DNA of the CDR3: TGTGCCAGCAGTTTGGGGGCGCGCAATCAGCCCCAGCATTTT. This translates into CASSLGARNQPQHF.

The table lists this clone with a few counts. J is TRBJ1-2 and V is TRBV28, with D hard to call. Between the trimmed V and J ends, which lost 6 bases and 8 bases, there was a span of 10 bases. The CDR3 contains 11 residues. Germline CDR1 MDHEN, CDR2 SYDVKM. The CDR3 sequence: CASRRERGYTF. The CDR3 DNA is TGTGCCAGCAGGAGGGAGAGAGGCTACACCTTC.